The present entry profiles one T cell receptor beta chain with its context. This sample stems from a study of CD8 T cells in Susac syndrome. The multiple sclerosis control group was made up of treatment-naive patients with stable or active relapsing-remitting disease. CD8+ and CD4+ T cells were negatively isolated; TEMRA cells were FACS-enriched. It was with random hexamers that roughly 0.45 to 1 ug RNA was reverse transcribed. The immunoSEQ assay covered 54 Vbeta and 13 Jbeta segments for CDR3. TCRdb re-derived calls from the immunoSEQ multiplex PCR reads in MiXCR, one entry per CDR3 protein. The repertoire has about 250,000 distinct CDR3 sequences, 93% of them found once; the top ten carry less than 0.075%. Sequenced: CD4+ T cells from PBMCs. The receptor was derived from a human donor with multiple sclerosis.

DNA of the CDR3: TGTGCCAGCAACCTGGGCCTTTGGGAGACCCAGTACTTC. Its translation: CASNLGLWETQYF. The V call is TRBV2, the J call TRBJ2-5; D not resolved. V shed 7 bases and J shed 5 bases, with 14 bases lying between them. The CDR3 spans 13 residues. Germline V gene data show CDR1 as SNHLY and CDR2 as FYNNEI.